The rows below give T cell receptor beta chains drawn from one sample of a study of metastatic and nonmetastatic thyroid tumors. TCRdb re-called clones via MiXCR from the PCR reads. The sample consists of more than 90,000 clones, approximately 12% of them appearing once. Specimen: blood. These receptor sequences come from a female donor with papillary thyroid cancer or a benign thyroid nodule (not recorded which). Some clones in this sample may be carry-over from other donors' samples. CDR3s include the opening cysteine and the closing phenylalanine or tryptophan. D genes are given only for firm matches. A clone size is listed for some rows: how often the clone was seen (once, few, many), or a class if it is expanded.

>TRBJ2-5|TRBD1|many|TRBV20-1
TGCAGTGCTGGAGGGGGACAGGGCCGGGAGACCCAGTACTTC
CSAGGGQGRETQYF
>TRBJ1-3|.|many|TRBV5-1
TGCGCCAGCAGCTTACAGGGTCCTGGAAACACCATATATTTT
CASSLQGPGNTIYF
>TRBJ2-3|TRBD1|many|TRBV4-3
TGCGCCAGCAGCCAGCAAACAGGGGGGTCTAGCACAGATACGCAGTATTTT
CASSQQTGGSSTDTQYF
>TRBJ2-3|.|many|TRBV19
TGTGCCAGTACCGAGAGGACTAGCACAGATACGCAGTATTTT
CASTERTSTDTQYF
>TRBJ1-1|TRBD1|many|TRBV7-2
TGTGCCAGCAGTAAACAGGGGAACACGAACACTGAAGCTTTCTTT
CASSKQGNTNTEAFF
>TRBJ2-7|TRBD2|once|TRBV5-1
TGCGCCAGCAGCATACGGTTAGCGGGAGCTTTCGAGCAGTACTTC
CASSIRLAGAFEQYF
>TRBJ2-2|.|many|TRBV6-1
TGTGCCAGCGTACGAAGGGGTGACACCGGGGAGCTGTTTTTT
CASVRRGDTGELFF
>TRBJ2-5|.|many|TRBV18
TGTGCCAGCTCACCACGCCACGGAGAGACCCAGTACTTC
CASSPRHGETQYF
>TRBJ1-1|.|many|TRBV19
TGTGCCAGTAGTATTAGGGAGAGGCGAGGTGAAGCTTTCTTT
CASSIRERRGEAFF
>TRBJ2-5|.|many|TRBV7-6
TGTGCCAGCAGCTTAGGGCAACAAGAGACCCAGTACTTC
CASSLGQQETQYF
>TRBJ2-4|.|.|TRBV19
TGTGCCAGTTCATCCGGGGGACGGGCTCGAAAAAACATTCAGTACTTC
CASSSGGRARKNIQYF
>TRBJ2-3|.|many|TRBV30
TGTGCCTGGAGTTTGGGACCAATGCTCACAGATACGCAGTATTTT
CAWSLGPMLTDTQYF
>TRBJ2-4|.|many|TRBV11-2
TGTGCCAGCAGCCAGTCAGGGGTTAAAAACATTCAGTACTTC
CASSQSGVKNIQYF
>TRBJ2-7|.|many|TRBV5-8
TGTGCCAGCACCCCCCTGGGGGCCATCCGGTACTTC
CASTPLGAIRYF
>TRBJ2-7|.|few|TRBV2
TGTGCCAGCAGGACGATCCAGGGGTACTCCTACGAGCAGTACTTC
CASRTIQGYSYEQYF
>TRBJ1-6|TRBD1|many|TRBV7-8
TGTGCCAGCAGCTTAGGGGACAGGGATTTTCCCCTCCACTTT
CASSLGDRDFPLHF
>TRBJ2-3|.|many|TRBV5-1
TGCGCCAGCAGCTTGGGACTGTCGTTGGCAGATACGCAGTATTTT
CASSLGLSLADTQYF
>TRBJ1-5|.|many|TRBV2
TGTGCCAGCAGTGCAGGAGGCTATAGCAATCAGCCCCAGCATTTT
CASSAGGYSNQPQHF
>TRBJ1-6|TRBD1|many|TRBV5-6
TGTGCCAGCAGCTCACTAAACGACAGGGGTTCATCACCCCTCCACTTT
CASSSLNDRGSSPLHF
>TRBJ2-1|TRBD2|many|TRBV19
TGTGCCAGTAGTCAGGCTAGCGGGAGCTATGAGCAGTTCTTC
CASSQASGSYEQFF
>TRBJ2-2|.|.|TRBV30
TGTGACTGGAGTGTACGATTCGGCGCAACCGGGGAGCTGTTTTTT
CDWSVRFGATGELFF
>TRBJ2-7|TRBD2|.|TRBV20-1
TGCAGTCGAACTAGCGGCATTGTTTACGAGCAGTACTTC
CSRTSGIVYEQYF
>TRBJ2-3|.|.|TRBV12-3/TRBV12-4
TGTGCCAGCAGTCCCGGCGGGGCCGGCACAGATACGCAGTATTTT
CASSPGGAGTDTQYF
>TRBJ1-5|.|.|TRBV6-2/TRBV6-3
TGTGCCAGCAGTTACTCGGATGATCAGCCCCAGCATTTT
CASSYSDDQPQHF
>TRBJ1-5|TRBD1|.|TRBV12-3/TRBV12-4
TGTGCCAGCAGTCAGGGGGGGTCGCAGCCCCAGCATTTT
CASSQGGSQPQHF
>TRBJ2-3|TRBD2|.|TRBV4-2
TGTGCCAGCAGCCCCACTACCGGGACTAGCGGGAGGGATGGCACAGATACGCAGTATTTT
CASSPTTGTSGRDGTDTQYF
>TRBJ2-1|.|many|TRBV10-3
TGTGCCATCAGTGAGTCTCGAGGAGGGAATGAGCAGTTCTTC
CAISESRGGNEQFF
>TRBJ1-1|.|many|TRBV13
TGTGCCAGCAGCCATTCAACCCCCAAAACAGGGAGACAGAACACTGAAGCTTTCTTT
CASSHSTPKTGRQNTEAFF
>TRBJ1-2|TRBD1|many|TRBV20-1
TGCAGTGCCCCCCCACGAGGGGGCGCGGGAGATGGCTACACCTTC
CSAPPRGGAGDGYTF
>TRBJ1-1|.|many|TRBV30
TGTGCCTGGAGTCCCACCTACCATCAGAACACTGAAGCTTTCTTT
CAWSPTYHQNTEAFF
>TRBJ2-1|.|many|TRBV7-3
TGTGCCAGCAGTAGGGGGAGTGGGAGTGAGCAGTTCTTC
CASSRGSGSEQFF
>TRBJ1-5|.|.|TRBV2
TGTGCCAGCAGTGAAGCAACCTCAGGGAACACCGTCAATCAGCCCCAGCATTTT
CASSEATSGNTVNQPQHF
>TRBJ2-1|.|many|TRBV14
TGTGCCAGCAGCCAAGCATCCACGTTGGGGCTTGAGCAGTTCTTC
CASSQASTLGLEQFF
>TRBJ2-7|TRBD1|few|TRBV11-1
TGTGCCAGCAGCGTTCGACAGGGAACCTACGAGCAGTACTTC
CASSVRQGTYEQYF
>TRBJ2-7|TRBD2|few|TRBV28
TGTGCCAGCAGTTTTCGGACTATCGGGAGGTCCATCTACGAGCAGTACTTC
CASSFRTIGRSIYEQYF
>TRBJ2-7|TRBD1|many|TRBV6-1
TGTGCCAGCATCGGGAGAGGGACAGGGGGCTTCGAGCAGTACTTC
CASIGRGTGGFEQYF
>TRBJ1-2|.|many|TRBV29-1
TGCAGCGTTAGAAGCACCTATGGCTACACCTTC
CSVRSTYGYTF
>TRBJ1-1|.|many|TRBV6-1
TGTGCCAGCAGTGAAGCGCTTCGGGGCGCTTTCTTT
CASSEALRGAFF
>TRBJ2-7|.|medium-sized|TRBV24-1
TGTGCCACCAGTGATCTCCGGGACATAAAATCCTACGAGCAGTACTTC
CATSDLRDIKSYEQYF
>TRBJ1-4|.|many|TRBV4-2
TGTGCCAGCAGCCACTTACACAGGAGTCCTAATGAAAAACTGTTTTTT
CASSHLHRSPNEKLFF